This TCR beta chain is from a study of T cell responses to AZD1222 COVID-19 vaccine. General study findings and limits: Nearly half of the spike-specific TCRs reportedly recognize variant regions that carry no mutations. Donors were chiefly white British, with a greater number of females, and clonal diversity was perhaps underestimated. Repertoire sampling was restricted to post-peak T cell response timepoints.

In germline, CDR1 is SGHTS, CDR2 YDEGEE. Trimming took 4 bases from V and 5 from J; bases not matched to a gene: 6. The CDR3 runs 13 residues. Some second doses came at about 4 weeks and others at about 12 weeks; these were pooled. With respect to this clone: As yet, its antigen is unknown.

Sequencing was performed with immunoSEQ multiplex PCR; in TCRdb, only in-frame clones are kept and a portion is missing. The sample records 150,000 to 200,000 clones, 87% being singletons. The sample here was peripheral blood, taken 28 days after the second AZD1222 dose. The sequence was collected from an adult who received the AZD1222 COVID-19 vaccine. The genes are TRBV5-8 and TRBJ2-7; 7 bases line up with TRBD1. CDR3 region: CASSQGQNNEQYF. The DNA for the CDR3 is TGTGCCAGCAGCCAGGGACAGAACAACGAGCAGTACTTC.